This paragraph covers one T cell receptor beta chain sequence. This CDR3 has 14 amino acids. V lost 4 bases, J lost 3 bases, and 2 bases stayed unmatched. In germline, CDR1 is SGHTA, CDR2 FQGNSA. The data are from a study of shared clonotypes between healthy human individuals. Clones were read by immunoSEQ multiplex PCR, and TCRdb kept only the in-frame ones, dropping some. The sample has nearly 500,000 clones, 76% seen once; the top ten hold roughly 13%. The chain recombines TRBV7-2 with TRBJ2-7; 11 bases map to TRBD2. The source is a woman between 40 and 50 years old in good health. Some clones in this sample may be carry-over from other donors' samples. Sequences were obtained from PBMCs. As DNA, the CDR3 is TGTGCCAGCAGCTCGACTAGCGGGGTCTACGAGCAGTACTTC. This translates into CASSSTSGVYEQYF.